The rows below give T cell receptor beta chains drawn from one sample of a study of shared clonotypes between healthy human individuals. Produced via immunoSEQ multiplex PCR; TCRdb's table is partial and in-frame only. The table includes about 2.4 million clones, 93% detected once. The source material was naive CD4+ T cells from PBMCs. The receptors derive from a man younger than 30 in good health. Some clones in this sample may be carry-over from other donors' samples. Each CDR3 is given with its conserved first and last residue. The D gene is left open where the match is weak. Size values are once, few and many counts, or a class for expanded clones, and some rows have none.

D	V	size	J	DNA	CDR3
-	TRBV2	-	TRBJ2-7	TGTGCCAGCAGTGAGCAAGGGTATCGGTACGAGCAGTACTTC	CASSEQGYRYEQYF
-	TRBV7-2	-	TRBJ2-7	TGTGCCAGCAGCTTAGCCTGGGTAGGGGCTCGGTACTTC	CASSLAWVGARYF
-	TRBV7-2	-	TRBJ2-7	TGTGCCAGCAGTCCTCTAGCCCTATCCTACGAGCAGTACTTC	CASSPLALSYEQYF
-	TRBV7-3	-	TRBJ2-7	TGTGCCAGCAGCTTAGGGCGGAGTGGCTCCTACGAGCAGTACTTC	CASSLGRSGSYEQYF
TRBD2	TRBV5-1	-	TRBJ2-7	TGCGCCAGCAGCTTGGGAAGTAGCGGGGGTTCCTACGAGCAGTACTTC	CASSLGSSGGSYEQYF
TRBD1	TRBV28	-	TRBJ1-2	TGTGCCAGCAGAGAGACAGGGGAAGGCTACACCTTC	CASRETGEGYTF
TRBD2	TRBV7-3	-	TRBJ2-2	TGTGCCAGCAGCTTTTCTGCAGGAGCGGGAGGGCCGACCGGGGAGCTGTTTTTT	CASSFSAGAGGPTGELFF
-	TRBV6-6	-	TRBJ2-2	TGTGCCGCCGATCTGGAATGGGGCACTAGCGGGGAGCTGTTTTTT	CAADLEWGTSGELFF
TRBD2	TRBV5-4	-	TRBJ2-3	TGTGCCAGCAGCACCCGGGCGGGAGTGGGGTTGGATACGCAGTATTTT	CASSTRAGVGLDTQYF
-	TRBV6-5	-	TRBJ2-5	TGTGCCAGCACTGGGGGAGGACGAGAGACCCAGTACTTC	CASTGGGRETQYF
TRBD2	TRBV5-1	-	TRBJ2-5	TGCGCCAGCAGCTTGCTCCCAGCGGGAGGCCAAGAGACCCAGTACTTC	CASSLLPAGGQETQYF
-	TRBV11-2	-	TRBJ2-7	TGTGCCAGCAGCTTAGTGGGATACGAGCAGTACTTC	CASSLVGYEQYF
-	TRBV6-5	-	TRBJ2-3	TGTGCCAGCAGTTACTCTCTTACAGGGACAGATACGCAGTATTTT	CASSYSLTGTDTQYF
TRBD2	TRBV7-2	-	TRBJ2-1	TGTGCCAGCAGCTTAGTTACGGGAGGGCCTGGTGAGCAGTTCTTC	CASSLVTGGPGEQFF
TRBD2	TRBV18	-	TRBJ2-3	TGTGCCAGCTCACCGGGGGGGTACACGTCCACAGATACGCAGTATTTT	CASSPGGYTSTDTQYF
-	TRBV14	-	TRBJ2-7	TGTGCCAGCAGCCAGAGACACTCTTGGCAGTACTTC	CASSQRHSWQYF
-	TRBV7-9	-	TRBJ1-4	TGTGCCAGCAGCTCGGGGGTAGGGGAAAAACTGTTTTTT	CASSSGVGEKLFF
TRBD2	TRBV7-6	-	TRBJ2-2	TGTGCCAGCAGCCTGAGACTAGCGGAGAACACCGGGGAGCTGTTTTTT	CASSLRLAENTGELFF
TRBD2	TRBV2	-	TRBJ2-1	TGTGCCAGCAGTAAGGGACTAGCGGCCGAATACAATGAGCAGTTCTTC	CASSKGLAAEYNEQFF
TRBD1	TRBV11-3	-	TRBJ2-7	TGTGCCAGCAGCTTAGCCGGGACAGGGTCCTACGAGCAGTACTTC	CASSLAGTGSYEQYF
-	TRBV5-1	-	TRBJ2-5	TGCGCCAGCAGCTTGGGGGCCCAAGAGACCCAGTACTTC	CASSLGAQETQYF
-	TRBV6-6	few	TRBJ1-1	TGTGCCAGCAGTTACTTGTCCCCGCAGACCACTGAAGCTTTCTTT	CASSYLSPQTTEAFF